There are many counts of the clone carrying this TCR beta chain. Its target is unknown. This CDR3 is also generated by other DNA sequences in the sample. This entry comes from a study of PD-1 blockade in classical Hodgkin lymphoma. Study results and caveats: Those achieving complete response showed baseline diversity like newly diagnosed patients.

No patient escaped relapse after autologous stem cell transplantation, and brentuximab vedotin exposure varied. The method was immunoSEQ multiplex PCR; TCRdb's version includes in-frame clones alone and lacks a portion of them. This sample has about 40,000 clones; 70% to 80% occur once, and the top ten carry 10% to 11%. CDR1 and CDR2 from the germline V gene are SEHNR and FQNEAQ (reference sequence). Trimming took off 4 bases at V and 2 bases at J, with 12 bases between the two ends. The CDR3 is 15 residues long. The rearrangement joins TRBV7-9 to TRBJ1-5; D may be TRBD1 (6 bases). This TCR was recovered from a human donor with classical Hodgkin lymphoma. This material consisted of peripheral blood mononuclear cells (PBMCs), taken at baseline. The CDR3 DNA sequence: TGTGCCAGCAGCTCTACAGGGTCGGGCAATCAGCCCCAGCATTTT. It is translated as CASSSTGSGNQPQHF.